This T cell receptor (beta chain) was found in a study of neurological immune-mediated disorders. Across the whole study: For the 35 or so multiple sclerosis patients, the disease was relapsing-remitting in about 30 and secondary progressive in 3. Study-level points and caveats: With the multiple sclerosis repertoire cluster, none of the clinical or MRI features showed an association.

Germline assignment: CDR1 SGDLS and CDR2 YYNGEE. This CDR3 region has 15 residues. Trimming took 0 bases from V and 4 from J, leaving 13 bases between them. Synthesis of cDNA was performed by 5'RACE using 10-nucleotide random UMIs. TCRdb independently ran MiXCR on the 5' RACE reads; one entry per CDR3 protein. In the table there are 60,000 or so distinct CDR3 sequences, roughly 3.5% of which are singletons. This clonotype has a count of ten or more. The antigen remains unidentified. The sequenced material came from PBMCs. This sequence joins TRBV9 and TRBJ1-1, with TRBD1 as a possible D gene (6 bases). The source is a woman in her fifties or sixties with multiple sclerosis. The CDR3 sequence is CASSVGGGLSTEAFF. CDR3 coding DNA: TGTGCCAGCAGCGTAGGTGGGGGGCTGAGCACTGAAGCTTTCTTT.